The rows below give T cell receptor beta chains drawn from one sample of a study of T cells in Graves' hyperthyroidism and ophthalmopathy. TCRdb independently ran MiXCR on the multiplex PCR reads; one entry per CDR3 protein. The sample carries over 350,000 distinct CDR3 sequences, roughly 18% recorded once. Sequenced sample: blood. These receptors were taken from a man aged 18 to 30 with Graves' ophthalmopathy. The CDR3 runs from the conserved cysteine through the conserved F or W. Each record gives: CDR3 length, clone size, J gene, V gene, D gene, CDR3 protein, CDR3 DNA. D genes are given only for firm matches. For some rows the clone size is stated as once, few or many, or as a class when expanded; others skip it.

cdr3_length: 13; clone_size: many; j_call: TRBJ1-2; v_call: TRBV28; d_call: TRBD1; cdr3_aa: CASRVGTGSGYTF; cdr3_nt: TGTGCCAGCCGGGTGGGGACAGGGAGTGGCTACACCTTC
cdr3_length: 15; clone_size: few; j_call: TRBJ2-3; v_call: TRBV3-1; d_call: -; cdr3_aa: CTSNQDPTNTDTQYF; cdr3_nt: TGTACCAGCAACCAAGATCCGACTAATACAGATACGCAGTATTTT
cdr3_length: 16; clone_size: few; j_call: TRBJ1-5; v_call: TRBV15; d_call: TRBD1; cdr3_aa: CATSSSGTASNQPQHF; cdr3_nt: TGTGCCACCAGCAGCTCAGGGACAGCTTCCAATCAGCCCCAGCATTTT
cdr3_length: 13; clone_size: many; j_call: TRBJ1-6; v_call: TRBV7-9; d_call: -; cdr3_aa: CASIPNGNSPLHF; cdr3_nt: TGTGCCAGCATCCCAAACGGGAATTCACCCCTCCACTTT
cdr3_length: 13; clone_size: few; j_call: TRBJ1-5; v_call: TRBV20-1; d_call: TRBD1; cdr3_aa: CSARSRGRQPQHF; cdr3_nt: TGCAGTGCTAGATCCAGGGGGCGTCAGCCCCAGCATTTT
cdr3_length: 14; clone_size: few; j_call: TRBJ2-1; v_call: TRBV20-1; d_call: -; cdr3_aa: CSALRPLVDNEQFF; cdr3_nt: TGCAGTGCTCTAAGACCCCTCGTTGACAATGAGCAGTTCTTC
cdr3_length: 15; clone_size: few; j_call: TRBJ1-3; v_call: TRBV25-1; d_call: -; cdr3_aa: CASPEWDISGNTIYF; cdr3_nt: TGTGCCAGCCCTGAATGGGACATTTCTGGAAACACCATATATTTT
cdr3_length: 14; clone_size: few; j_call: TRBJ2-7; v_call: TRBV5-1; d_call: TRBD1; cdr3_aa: CASSATGEPYEQYF; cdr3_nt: TGCGCCAGCAGCGCGACAGGGGAACCCTACGAGCAGTACTTC
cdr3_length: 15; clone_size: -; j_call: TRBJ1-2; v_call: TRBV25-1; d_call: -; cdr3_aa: CASSGGLGGEYGYTF; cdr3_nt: TGTGCCAGCAGTGGGGGTTTGGGCGGTGAATATGGCTACACCTTC
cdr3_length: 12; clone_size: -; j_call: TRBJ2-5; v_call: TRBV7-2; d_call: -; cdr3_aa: CASSLEMGARDF; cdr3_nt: TGTGCCAGCAGCTTAGAGATGGGGGCGCGGGACTTC
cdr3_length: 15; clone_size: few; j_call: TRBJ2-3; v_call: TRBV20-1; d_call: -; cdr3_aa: CSASWRYWNTDTQYF; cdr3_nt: TGCAGTGCTAGCTGGCGTTACTGGAACACAGATACGCAGTATTTT
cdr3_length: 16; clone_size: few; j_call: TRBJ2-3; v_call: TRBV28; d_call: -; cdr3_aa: CASREVAFWGTDTQYF; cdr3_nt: TGTGCCAGCAGGGAGGTAGCGTTCTGGGGCACAGATACGCAGTATTTT
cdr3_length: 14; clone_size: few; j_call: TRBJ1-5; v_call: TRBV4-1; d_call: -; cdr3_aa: CASSQRPGFQPQHF; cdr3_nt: TGCGCCAGCAGCCAACGGCCCGGCTTTCAGCCCCAGCATTTT
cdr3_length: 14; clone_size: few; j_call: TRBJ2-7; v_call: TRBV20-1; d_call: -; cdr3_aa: CSARVGKGDYEQYF; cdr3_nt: TGCAGTGCTAGGGTGGGGAAAGGCGACTACGAGCAGTACTTC
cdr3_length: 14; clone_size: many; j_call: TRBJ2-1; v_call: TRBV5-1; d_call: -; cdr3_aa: CASSLSDNNNEQFF; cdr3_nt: TGCGCCAGCAGCTTGTCCGACAACAACAATGAGCAGTTCTTC
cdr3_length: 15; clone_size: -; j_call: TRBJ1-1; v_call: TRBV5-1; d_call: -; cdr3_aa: CASSQAGLMNTEAFF; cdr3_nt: TGCGCCAGCAGCCAAGCTGGGCTCATGAACACTGAAGCTTTCTTT
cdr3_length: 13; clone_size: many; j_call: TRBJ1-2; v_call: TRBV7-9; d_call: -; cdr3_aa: CASSLAGRVGYTF; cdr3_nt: TGTGCCAGCAGCTTAGCGGGCAGGGTTGGCTACACCTTC
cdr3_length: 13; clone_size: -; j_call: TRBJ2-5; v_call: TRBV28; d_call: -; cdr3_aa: CASRYRDWETQYF; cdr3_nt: TGTGCCAGCAGGTACAGGGACTGGGAGACCCAGTACTTC
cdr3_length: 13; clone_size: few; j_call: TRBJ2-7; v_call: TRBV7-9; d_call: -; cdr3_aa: CASSLVSGYEQYF; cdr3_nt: TGTGCCAGCAGCTTAGTGTCAGGGTACGAGCAGTACTTC
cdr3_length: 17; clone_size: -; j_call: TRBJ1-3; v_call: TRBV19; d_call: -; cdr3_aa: CASLNSGASASGNTIYF; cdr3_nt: TGTGCCAGTCTCAACTCGGGGGCCTCTGCCTCGGGAAACACCATATATTTT
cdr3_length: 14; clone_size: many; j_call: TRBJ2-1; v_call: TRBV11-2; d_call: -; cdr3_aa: CASSFTQGYNEQFF; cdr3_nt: TGTGCCAGCAGCTTTACCCAGGGCTACAATGAGCAGTTCTTC
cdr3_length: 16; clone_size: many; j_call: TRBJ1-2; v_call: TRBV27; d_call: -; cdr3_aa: CASSLFGPGRGYGYTF; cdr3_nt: -
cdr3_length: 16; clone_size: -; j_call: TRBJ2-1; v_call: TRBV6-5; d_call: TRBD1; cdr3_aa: CASSYSRDRGGYEQFF; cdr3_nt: TGTGCCAGCAGTTACTCCCGGGACAGGGGGGGATATGAGCAGTTCTTC
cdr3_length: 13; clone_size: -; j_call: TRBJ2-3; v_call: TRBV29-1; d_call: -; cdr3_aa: CSVERGASDTQYF; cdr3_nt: TGCAGCGTTGAGCGAGGGGCGTCAGATACGCAGTATTTT
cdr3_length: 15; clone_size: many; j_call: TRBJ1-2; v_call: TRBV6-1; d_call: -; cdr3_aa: CASSFALSGGYGYTF; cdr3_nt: TGTGCCAGCAGTTTTGCCCTTTCTGGCGGCTATGGCTACACCTTC
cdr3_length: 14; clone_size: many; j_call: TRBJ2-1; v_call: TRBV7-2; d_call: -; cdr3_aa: CASNPGGSYNEQFF; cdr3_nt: TGTGCCAGCAACCCCGGGGGTAGCTACAATGAGCAGTTCTTC
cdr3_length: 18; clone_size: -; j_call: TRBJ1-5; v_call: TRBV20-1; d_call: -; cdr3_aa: CSAPKLGRGPEGNQPQHF; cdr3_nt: TGCAGTGCCCCTAAGCTGGGCAGGGGCCCCGAGGGCAATCAGCCCCAGCATTTT
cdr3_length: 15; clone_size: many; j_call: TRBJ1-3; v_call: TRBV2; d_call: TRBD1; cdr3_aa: CASSVRGPTGNTIYF; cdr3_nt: TGTGCCAGCAGTGTTAGGGGGCCCACTGGAAACACCATATATTTT
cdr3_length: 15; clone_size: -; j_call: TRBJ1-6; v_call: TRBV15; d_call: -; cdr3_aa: CATSRDRLGNSPLHF; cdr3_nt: TGTGCCACCAGCAGAGATAGGTTAGGTAACTCACCCCTCCACTTT
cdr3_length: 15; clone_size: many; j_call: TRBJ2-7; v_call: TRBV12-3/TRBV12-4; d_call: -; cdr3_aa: CASSLTWGPFYEQYF; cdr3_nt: TGTGCCAGCAGTTTAACATGGGGGCCCTTCTACGAGCAGTACTTC
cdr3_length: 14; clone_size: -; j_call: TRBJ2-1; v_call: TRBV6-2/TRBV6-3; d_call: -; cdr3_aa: CASSGGNSYNEQFF; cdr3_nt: TGTGCCAGCAGTGGGGGGAATTCCTACAATGAGCAGTTCTTC
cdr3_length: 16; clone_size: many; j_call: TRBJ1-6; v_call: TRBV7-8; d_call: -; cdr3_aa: CASSSTGSSYNSPLHF; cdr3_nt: TGTGCCAGCAGTTCCACAGGGAGCTCCTATAATTCACCCCTCCACTTT
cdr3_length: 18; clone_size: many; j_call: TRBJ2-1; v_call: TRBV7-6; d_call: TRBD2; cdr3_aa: CASSSGRTSGGMYNEQFF; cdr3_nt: TGTGCCAGCAGCTCGGGCAGGACTAGCGGGGGGATGTACAATGAGCAGTTCTTC
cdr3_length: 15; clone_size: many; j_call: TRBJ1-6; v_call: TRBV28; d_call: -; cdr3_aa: CASSLGRPVDSPLHF; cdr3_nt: TGTGCCAGCAGTCTTGGACGGCCCGTTGATTCACCCCTCCACTTT
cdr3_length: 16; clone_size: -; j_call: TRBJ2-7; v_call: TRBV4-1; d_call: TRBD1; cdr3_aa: CASSPAGGTGDYEQYF; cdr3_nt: TGCGCCAGCAGCCCCGCGGGCGGGACAGGGGATTACGAGCAGTACTTC
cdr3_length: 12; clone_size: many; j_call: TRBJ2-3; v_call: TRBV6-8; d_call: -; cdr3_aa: CASSQDTDTQYF; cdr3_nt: TGTGCCAGCAGTCAAGACACAGATACGCAGTATTTT
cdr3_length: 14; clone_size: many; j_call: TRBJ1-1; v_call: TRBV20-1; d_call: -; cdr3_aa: CSARAGGRNTEAFF; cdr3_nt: TGCAGTGCTAGAGCTGGGGGGCGGAACACTGAAGCTTTCTTT
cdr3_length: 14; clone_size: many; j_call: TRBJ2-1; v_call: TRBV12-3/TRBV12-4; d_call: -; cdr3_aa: CASIRAGDRDEQFF; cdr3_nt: TGTGCCAGCATTAGAGCGGGGGACAGGGATGAGCAGTTCTTC
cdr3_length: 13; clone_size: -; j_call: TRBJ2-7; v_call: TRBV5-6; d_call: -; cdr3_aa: CASSPEGLREQYF; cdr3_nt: TGTGCCAGCAGCCCAGAAGGTCTTCGCGAGCAGTACTTC
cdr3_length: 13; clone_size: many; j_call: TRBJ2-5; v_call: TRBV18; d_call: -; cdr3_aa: CASSRSTQETQYF; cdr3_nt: TGTGCCAGCTCACGGTCCACCCAAGAGACCCAGTACTTC
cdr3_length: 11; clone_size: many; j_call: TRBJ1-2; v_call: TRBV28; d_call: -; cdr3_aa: CASGDTNGYTF; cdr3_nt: TGTGCCAGCGGGGACACTAATGGCTACACCTTC
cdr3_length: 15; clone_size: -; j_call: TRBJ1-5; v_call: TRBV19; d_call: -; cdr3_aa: CASSIGLPSNQPQHF; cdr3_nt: TGTGCCAGTAGTATAGGACTACCAAGCAATCAGCCCCAGCATTTT
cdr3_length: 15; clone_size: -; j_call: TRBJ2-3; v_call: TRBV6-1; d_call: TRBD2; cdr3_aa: CASSGETSGADTQYF; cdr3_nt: TGTGCCAGCAGTGGCGAGACTAGCGGGGCAGATACGCAGTATTTT
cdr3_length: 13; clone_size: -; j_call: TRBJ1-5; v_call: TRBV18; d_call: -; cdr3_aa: CVSSPYRVGLQHF; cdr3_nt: TGTGTCAGCTCACCGTACAGGGTCGGGCTCCAGCATTTT
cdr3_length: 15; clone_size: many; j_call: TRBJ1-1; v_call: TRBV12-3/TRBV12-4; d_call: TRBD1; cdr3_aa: CASSSWDRGGSEAFF; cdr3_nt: TGTGCCAGCAGTTCGTGGGACAGGGGCGGGTCTGAAGCTTTCTTT
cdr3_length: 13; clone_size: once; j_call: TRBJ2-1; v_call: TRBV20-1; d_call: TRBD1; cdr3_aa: CSVTTGTANEQFF; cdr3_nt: TGCAGTGTAACAACCGGGACAGCCAATGAGCAGTTCTTC
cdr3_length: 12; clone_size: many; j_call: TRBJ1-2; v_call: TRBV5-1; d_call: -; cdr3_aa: CASSQDGKGYTF; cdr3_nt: TGCGCCAGCAGCCAGGACGGGAAGGGCTACACCTTC